Listed below are T cell receptor beta chains from one sample, sequenced in a study of technical replicates of blood from several donors. This table comes from immunoSEQ multiplex PCR, and its TCRdb copy is limited to in-frame clones, with some not included. The table lists 95,000 to 100,000 clones, 96% of them singletons. Source material: T cells isolated from PBMCs. The receptor source for this set is a human donor in good health. The conserved cysteine and the conserved F or W are not part of the CDR3 here.

TRBV4-1	TRBJ1-1	ASSQETLLVGATNTEAF
TRBV4-1	TRBJ1-1	ASSQVPGGNTEAF
TRBV28	TRBJ2-7	ASRPQGPLYEQY
TRBV19	TRBJ1-1	ASSMNRGPGKQAMNTEAF
TRBV30	TRBJ1-1	AWSVSFTGAVAEAF
TRBV9	TRBJ2-3	ASSVGSSPDTQY
TRBV5-5	TRBJ1-4	ASSKGTGGSEKLF
TRBV11-3	TRBJ1-5	ASSPIGVSNQPQH
TRBV7-9	TRBJ2-7	ASSRASDPYEQY
TRBV28	TRBJ2-7	ASTPGPGQGRHEQY
TRBV27	TRBJ2-1	ASSPAGLSNEQF
TRBV10-1	TRBJ2-1	ASSESKAEQF
TRBV12-5	TRBJ2-1	ASGFGYNEQF
TRBV6-5	TRBJ2-3	ASMPSTADTQY
TRBV5-1	TRBJ1-1	ASNPTGAAETEAF
TRBV25-1	TRBJ2-7	ASTAGGAGGGHRGEQY